These 3 T cell receptor beta chains were sequenced from one sample in a study of CD8+CD57+ T cells in acquired aplastic anemia. It was patients with CD8+CD57+ cell expansion by flow cytometry who were chosen for sequencing. Profiles of TCR beta VDJ and CDR3 were generated from a genomic DNA template. One entry per CDR3 protein, called by TCRdb with MiXCR from the reads. The sample records 260,000 or so distinct CDR3 sequences, approximately 45% being singletons. Sequences were obtained from sorted CD4+, CD8+, or CD8+CD57+ T cells (not recorded which) from PBMCs. The receptor set was obtained from a human donor with aplastic anemia.

At least ten counts were recorded for this clonotype. The chain joins TRBV7-2 to TRBJ2-1, with TRBD1 matching 9 bases. Looked up from germline, CDR1 is SGHTA and CDR2 is FQGNSA. The CDR3 runs to 14 residues. V dropped 3 bases and J dropped 7; count of bases not matched to a gene: 4. This CDR3 is CASSFRDRVNEQFF. CDR3 bases: TGTGCCAGCAGCTTCCGGGACAGGGTAAATGAGCAGTTCTTC.

The chain recombines TRBV6-5 with TRBJ1-2; 7 nucleotides line up with TRBD1. With V trimmed by 0 bases and J by 4 bases, 11 bases remained unmatched. CDR1 is MNHEY and CDR2 is SVGAGI in the germline V gene. The CDR3 extends over 17 amino acids. The CDR3 protein is CASSYSRTGRLLYGYTF. As DNA, the CDR3 is TGTGCCAGCAGTTACTCTCGGACAGGACGCTTACTCTATGGCTACACCTTC.

As to this clonotype: It may be a read error: a sequence one base away is much more abundant. This is likely a read error, given that the CDR3 carries no conserved phenylalanine or tryptophan at its end. The chain is built from TRBV7-2 and TRBJ2-1; 10 bases fit TRBD2. The CDR3 spans 17 residues. V lost 0 bases, J lost 3 bases, and 5 bases stayed unmatched. In germline, CDR1 is SGHTA, CDR2 FQGNSA. CDR3 nucleotides: TGTGCCAGCAGCTTAGCGGCTAGCGGGAGAATCTACAATGAGCAGTTCCTC. Its protein product is CASSLAASGRIYNEQFL.